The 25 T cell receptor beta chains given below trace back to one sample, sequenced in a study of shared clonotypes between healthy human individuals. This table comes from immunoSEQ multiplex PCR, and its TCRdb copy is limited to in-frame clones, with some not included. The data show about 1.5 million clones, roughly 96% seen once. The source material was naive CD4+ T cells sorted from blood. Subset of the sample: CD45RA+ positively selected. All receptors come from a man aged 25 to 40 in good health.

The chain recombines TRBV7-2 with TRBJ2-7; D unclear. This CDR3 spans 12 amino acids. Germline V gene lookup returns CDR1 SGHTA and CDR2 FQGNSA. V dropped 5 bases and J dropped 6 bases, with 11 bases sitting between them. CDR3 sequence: CASSPQQAEQYF. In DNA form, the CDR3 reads TGTGCCAGCAGCCCACAACAAGCCGAGCAGTACTTC.

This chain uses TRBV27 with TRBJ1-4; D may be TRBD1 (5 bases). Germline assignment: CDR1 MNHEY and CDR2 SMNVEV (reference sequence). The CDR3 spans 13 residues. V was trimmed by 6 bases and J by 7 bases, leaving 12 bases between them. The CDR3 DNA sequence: TGTGCCAGCAGGCCAAACCAGGGTGAAAAACTGTTTTTT. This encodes CASRPNQGEKLFF.

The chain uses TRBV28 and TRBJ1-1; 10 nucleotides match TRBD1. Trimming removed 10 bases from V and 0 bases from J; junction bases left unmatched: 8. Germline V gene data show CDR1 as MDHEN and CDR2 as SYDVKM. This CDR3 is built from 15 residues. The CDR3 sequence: CAIQPGQGMNTEAFF. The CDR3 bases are TGTGCCATCCAACCGGGACAGGGGATGAACACTGAAGCTTTCTTT.

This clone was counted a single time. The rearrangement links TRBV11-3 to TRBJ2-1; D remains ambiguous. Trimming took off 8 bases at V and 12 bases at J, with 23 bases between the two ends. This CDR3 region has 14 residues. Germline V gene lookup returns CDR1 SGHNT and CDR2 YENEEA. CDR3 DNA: TGTGCCAGCGGCTACACGTCAATGAGCAGTCGGCAGTTCTTC. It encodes CASGYTSMSSRQFF.

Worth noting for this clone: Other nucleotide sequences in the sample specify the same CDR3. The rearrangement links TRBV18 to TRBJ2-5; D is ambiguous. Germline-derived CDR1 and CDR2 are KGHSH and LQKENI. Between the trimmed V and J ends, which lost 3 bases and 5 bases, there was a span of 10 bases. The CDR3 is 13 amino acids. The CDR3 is CASSPSGGETQYF. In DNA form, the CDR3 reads TGTGCCAGCTCACCGTCGGGTGGGGAGACCCAGTACTTC.

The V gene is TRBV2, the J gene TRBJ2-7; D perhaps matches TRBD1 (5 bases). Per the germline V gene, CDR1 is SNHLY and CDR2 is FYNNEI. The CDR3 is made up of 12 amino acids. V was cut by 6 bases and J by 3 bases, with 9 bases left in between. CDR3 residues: CASRPTVYEQYF. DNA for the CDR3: TGTGCCAGCAGACCGACAGTCTACGAGCAGTACTTC.

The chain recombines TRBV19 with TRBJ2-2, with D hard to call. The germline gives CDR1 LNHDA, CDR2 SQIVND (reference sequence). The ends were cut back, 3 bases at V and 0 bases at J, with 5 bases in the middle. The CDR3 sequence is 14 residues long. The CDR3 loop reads CASSMVPNTGELFF. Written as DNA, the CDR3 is TGTGCCAGTAGTATGGTTCCGAACACCGGGGAGCTGTTTTTT.

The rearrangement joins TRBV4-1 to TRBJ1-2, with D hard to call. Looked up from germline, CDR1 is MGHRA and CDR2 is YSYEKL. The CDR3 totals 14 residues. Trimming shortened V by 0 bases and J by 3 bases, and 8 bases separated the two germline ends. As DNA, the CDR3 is TGCGCCAGCAGCCAAGATGGGCAGCACTATGGCTACACCTTC. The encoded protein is CASSQDGQHYGYTF.

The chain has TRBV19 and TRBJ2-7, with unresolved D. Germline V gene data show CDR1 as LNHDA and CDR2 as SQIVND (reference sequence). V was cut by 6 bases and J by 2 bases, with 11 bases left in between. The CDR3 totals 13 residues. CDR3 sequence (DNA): TGTGCCAGTAGCCTACACGACGCCTACGAGCAGTACTTC. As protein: CASSLHDAYEQYF.

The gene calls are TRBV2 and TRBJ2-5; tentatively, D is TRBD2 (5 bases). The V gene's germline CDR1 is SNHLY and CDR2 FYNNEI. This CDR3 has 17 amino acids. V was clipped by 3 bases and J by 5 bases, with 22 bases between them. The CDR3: CASSEHPYSPPGETQYF. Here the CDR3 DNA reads TGTGCCAGCAGTGAGCACCCCTACAGCCCTCCGGGGGAGACCCAGTACTTC. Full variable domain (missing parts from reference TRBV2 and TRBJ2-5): EPEVTQTPSHQVTQMGQEVILRCVPISNHLYFYWYRQILGQKVEFLVSFYNNEISEKSEIFDDQFSVERPDGSNFTLKIRSTKLEDSAMYFCASSEHPYSPPGETQYFGPGTRLLVL.

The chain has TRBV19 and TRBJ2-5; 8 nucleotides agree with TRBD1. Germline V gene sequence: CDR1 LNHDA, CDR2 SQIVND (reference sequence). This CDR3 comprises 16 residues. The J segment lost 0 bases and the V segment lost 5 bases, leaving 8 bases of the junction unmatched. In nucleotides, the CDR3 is TGTGCCAGTAGTCTCAGACAGGGGATGTACCAAGAGACCCAGTACTTC. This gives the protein CASSLRQGMYQETQYF.

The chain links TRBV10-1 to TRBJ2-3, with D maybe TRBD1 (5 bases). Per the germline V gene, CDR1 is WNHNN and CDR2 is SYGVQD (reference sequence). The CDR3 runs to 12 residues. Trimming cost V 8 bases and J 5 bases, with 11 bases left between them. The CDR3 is CASAGQGDTQYF. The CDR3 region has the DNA TGCGCCAGCGCAGGCCAGGGAGATACGCAGTATTTT.

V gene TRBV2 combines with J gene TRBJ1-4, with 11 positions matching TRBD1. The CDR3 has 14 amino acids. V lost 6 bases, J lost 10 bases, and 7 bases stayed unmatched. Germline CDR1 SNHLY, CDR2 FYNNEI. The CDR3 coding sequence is TGTGCCAGCAGCCCTGGACAGGGGGCGGCAAAACTGTTTTTT. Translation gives CASSPGQGAAKLFF.

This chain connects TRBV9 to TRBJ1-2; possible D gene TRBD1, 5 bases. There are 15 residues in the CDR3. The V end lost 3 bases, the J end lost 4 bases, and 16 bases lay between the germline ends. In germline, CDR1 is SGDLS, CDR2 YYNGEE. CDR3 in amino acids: CASSEGASKLYGYTF. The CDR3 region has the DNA TGTGCCAGCAGCGAAGGGGCGTCCAAGCTCTATGGCTACACCTTC.

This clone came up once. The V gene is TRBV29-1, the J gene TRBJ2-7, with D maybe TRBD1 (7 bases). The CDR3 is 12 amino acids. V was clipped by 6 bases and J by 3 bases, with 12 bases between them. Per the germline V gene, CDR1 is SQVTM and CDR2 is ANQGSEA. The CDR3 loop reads CSVSRGDYEQYF. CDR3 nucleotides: TGCAGCGTGTCCAGGGGGGACTACGAGCAGTACTTC.

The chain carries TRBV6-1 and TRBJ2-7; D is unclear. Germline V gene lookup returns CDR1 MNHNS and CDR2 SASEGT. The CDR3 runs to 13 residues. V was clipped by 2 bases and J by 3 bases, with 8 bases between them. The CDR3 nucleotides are TGTGCCAGCAGTGAACTAGGCGACTACGAGCAGTACTTC. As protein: CASSELGDYEQYF.

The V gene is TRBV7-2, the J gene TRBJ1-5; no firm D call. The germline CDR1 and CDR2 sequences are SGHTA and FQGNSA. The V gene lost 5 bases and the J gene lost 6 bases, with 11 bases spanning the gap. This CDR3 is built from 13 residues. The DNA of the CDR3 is TGTGCCAGCAGCCCACGGTCGGGTCAGCCCCAGCATTTT. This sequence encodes CASSPRSGQPQHF.

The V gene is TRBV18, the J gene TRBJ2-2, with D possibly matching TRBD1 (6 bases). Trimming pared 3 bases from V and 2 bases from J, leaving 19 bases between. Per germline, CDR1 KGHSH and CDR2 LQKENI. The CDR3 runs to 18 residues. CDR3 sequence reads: CASSPTGTVRTNTGELFF. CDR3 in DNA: TGTGCCAGCTCACCCACAGGGACCGTAAGAACTAACACCGGGGAGCTGTTTTTT.

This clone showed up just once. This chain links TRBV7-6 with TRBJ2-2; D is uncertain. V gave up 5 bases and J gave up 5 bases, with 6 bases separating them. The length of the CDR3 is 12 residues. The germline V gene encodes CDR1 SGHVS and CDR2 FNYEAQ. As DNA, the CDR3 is TGTGCCAGCAGCGAAGTAACCGGGGAGCTGTTTTTT. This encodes CASSEVTGELFF.

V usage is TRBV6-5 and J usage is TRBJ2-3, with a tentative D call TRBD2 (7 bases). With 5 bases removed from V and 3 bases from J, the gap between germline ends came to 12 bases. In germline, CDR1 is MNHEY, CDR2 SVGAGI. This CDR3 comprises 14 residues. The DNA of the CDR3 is TGTGCCAGCAGTAGAGGGGGGGGGACAGATACGCAGTATTTT. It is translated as CASSRGGGTDTQYF.

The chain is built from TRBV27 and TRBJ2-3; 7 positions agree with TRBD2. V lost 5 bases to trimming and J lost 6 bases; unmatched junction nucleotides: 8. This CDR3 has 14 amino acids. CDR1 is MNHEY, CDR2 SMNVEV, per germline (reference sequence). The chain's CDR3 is CASSLSGKGDTQYF. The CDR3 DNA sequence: TGTGCCAGCAGTCTCAGCGGGAAGGGGGATACGCAGTATTTT.

The CDR3 reads CAWSVAGVGEQYF. For the CDR3, the DNA is TGTGCCTGGAGTGTAGCGGGGGTGGGCGAGCAGTACTTC. The V and J genes are TRBV30 and TRBJ2-7, with TRBD2 identical over 8 bases. CDR3 size: 13 residues. V gave up 0 bases and J gave up 6 bases; unmatched junction bases: 4. Germline V gene sequence: CDR1 GTSNPN, CDR2 SVGIG (reference sequence).

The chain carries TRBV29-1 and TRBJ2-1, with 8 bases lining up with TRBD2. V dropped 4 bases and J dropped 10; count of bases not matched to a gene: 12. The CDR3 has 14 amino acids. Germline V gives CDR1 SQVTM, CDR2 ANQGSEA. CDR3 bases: TGCAGCGTTGGTATGACGGGAGGGCCTCAGGAGCAGTTCTTC. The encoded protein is CSVGMTGGPQEQFF.

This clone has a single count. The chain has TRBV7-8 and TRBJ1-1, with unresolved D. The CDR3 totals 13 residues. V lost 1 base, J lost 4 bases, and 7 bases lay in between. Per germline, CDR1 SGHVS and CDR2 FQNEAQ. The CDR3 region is CASSLDESTEAFF. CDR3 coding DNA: TGTGCCAGCAGCTTAGATGAGTCCACTGAAGCTTTCTTT.

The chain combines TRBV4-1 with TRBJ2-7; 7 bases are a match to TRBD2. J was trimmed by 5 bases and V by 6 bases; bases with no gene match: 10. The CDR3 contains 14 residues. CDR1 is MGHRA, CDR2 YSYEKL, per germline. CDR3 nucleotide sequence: TGCGCCAGCAGTCCATCATATACTAGCGACGAGCAGTACTTC. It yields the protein CASSPSYTSDEQYF.